Shown below are 13 T cell receptor beta chains from a single sample sequenced in a study of blood T cell repertoires in COVID-19. TCRdb's copy holds only in-frame clones and misses some; the assay was immunoSEQ multiplex PCR. Of about 300,000 clones listed, about nine tenths were seen once; the top ten hold around 4%. The sample was PBMCs or T cells enriched from blood (not recorded which). The origin of the receptors is a man aged 25 to 40 who had recovered from COVID-19.

The rearrangement links TRBV5-4 to TRBJ2-5, with D possibly matching TRBD1 (6 bases). The CDR3 contains 14 residues. V was pared by 3 bases and J by 1 base, with 10 bases between. Germline loops: CDR1 SGHNT, CDR2 YYREEE (reference sequence). The chain's CDR3 is CASSSDRSQETQYF. CDR3 sequence (DNA): TGTGCCAGCAGCTCCGACAGGAGCCAAGAGACCCAGTACTTC.

The genes are TRBV27 and TRBJ1-3, with a tentative D call TRBD1 (5 bases). The CDR3 sequence is 14 residues long. Germline values: CDR1 MNHEY, CDR2 SMNVEV (reference sequence). V gave up 6 bases and J gave up 1 base, with 10 bases separating them. The CDR3 region is CASRPGVSGNTIYF. The CDR3 DNA reads TGTGCCAGCAGACCGGGGGTTTCTGGAAACACCATATATTTT.

This clone has only one observation. This sequence joins TRBV9 and TRBJ2-5, with 9 positions matching TRBD1. CDR3 length equals 16 residues. CDR1 is SGDLS and CDR2 is YYNGEE in the germline V gene. The junction had 11 bases not matched to a gene; V was cut back by 4 bases and J by 4 bases. CDR3 in amino acids: CASSSRGQGPPETQYF. In DNA, the CDR3 is TGTGCCAGCAGCTCCCGGGGACAGGGCCCCCCAGAGACCCAGTACTTC.

The V gene is TRBV11-3, the J gene TRBJ2-2; D remains ambiguous. Germline V gives CDR1 SGHNT, CDR2 YENEEA. The CDR3 extends over 13 amino acids. V was shortened by 8 bases and J by 5 bases, with 12 bases between the two germline ends. The CDR3 loop reads CASGQVATGELFF. DNA for the CDR3: TGTGCCAGCGGGCAGGTCGCAACCGGGGAGCTGTTTTTT.

This clone was seen only once. The rearrangement uses TRBV3-1 (or the pseudogene TRBV3-2) and TRBJ2-7; no firm D call. The V and J ends lost 4 bases and 3 bases respectively, with 4 bases between them. The germline CDR1 and CDR2 sequences are LGHDT and YNNKEL (reference sequence). This CDR3 comprises 11 residues. The CDR3 coding sequence is TGTGCCAGCAGCCTCCTCTACGAGCAGTACTTC. Translated, it gives CASSLLYEQYF.

The rearrangement joins TRBV2 to TRBJ2-7, with D maybe TRBD1 (6 bases). The germline V gene encodes CDR1 SNHLY and CDR2 FYNNEI. V was cut by 5 bases and J by 6 bases, with 11 bases left in between. The CDR3 runs 12 residues. CDR3: CASSFTGIEQYF. The CDR3 DNA follows: TGTGCCAGCAGTTTTACAGGGATCGAGCAGTACTTC.

The V gene is TRBV2, the J gene TRBJ2-6, with 7 bases aligning to TRBD2. With V trimmed by 7 bases and J by 0 bases, 18 bases remained unmatched. Germline V gene data show CDR1 as SNHLY and CDR2 as FYNNEI. The CDR3 covers 20 residues. The CDR3 nucleotides read TGTGCCAGCATCTCCCGAATGGCGGGGGTAAAGAGCTCTGGGGCCAACGTCCTGACTTTC. Translation: CASISRMAGVKSSGANVLTF.

This clone was detected only once. V is TRBV5-1 and J is TRBJ2-2; unclear D gene. The V end lost 4 bases, the J end lost 6 bases, and 16 bases lay between the germline ends. The CDR3 covers 15 residues. CDR1 and CDR2 from the germline V gene are SGHRS and YFSETQ. CDR3: CASSPGQVNSGELFF. CDR3 in DNA: TGCGCCAGCAGCCCAGGCCAGGTTAACTCCGGGGAGCTGTTTTTT.

The CDR3 region is CASSRTSDFSYEQYF. The DNA for the CDR3 is TGTGCCAGCAGCCGGACTAGCGATTTCTCCTACGAGCAGTACTTC. The rearrangement joins TRBV3-1 (or the pseudogene TRBV3-2) to TRBJ2-7; TRBD2 agrees at 9 bases. Germline V lookup: CDR1 LGHDT, CDR2 YNNKEL (reference sequence). Losses at the gene ends were 4 bases for V and 0 bases for J; bases not matched to a gene: 4. The CDR3 spans 15 residues.

The rearrangement links TRBV29-1 to TRBJ1-5; TRBD1 matches 7 bases. Unmatched junction bases numbered 3, after V lost 6 bases and J lost 4 bases. Germline CDR1 is SQVTM and CDR2 is ANQGSEA. The CDR3 has 12 amino acids. The CDR3 sequence is CSVAQGNQPQHF. CDR3 sequence (DNA): TGCAGCGTCGCACAGGGGAATCAGCCCCAGCATTTT.

In its sample, this clone was seen a few times. The chain couples TRBV7-2 to TRBJ2-1; D might be TRBD2 (6 bases). The CDR3 spans 14 residues. CDR1 is SGHTA, CDR2 FQGNSA, per germline. Trimming pared 1 base from V and 2 bases from J, leaving 6 bases between. CDR3 nucleotide sequence: TGTGCCAGCAGCTTAGGACTAGCCTACAATGAGCAGTTCTTC. Its protein product is CASSLGLAYNEQFF.

The V gene is TRBV29-1, the J gene TRBJ2-2; D unclear. CDR3 length equals 13 residues. Trimming left V 2 bases short and J 7 bases short, with 11 bases between. Germline V gene sequence: CDR1 SQVTM, CDR2 ANQGSEA. The CDR3 here is CSVEHPPVGELFF. CDR3 DNA sequence: TGCAGCGTTGAACACCCTCCGGTCGGGGAGCTGTTTTTT.

The chain uses TRBV28 and TRBJ1-6; 7 bases are a match to TRBD1. V lost 6 bases, J lost 10 bases, and 3 bases stayed unmatched. This CDR3 region has 12 residues. Germline CDR1 is MDHEN and CDR2 is SYDVKM. CDR3 sequence reads: CASRTGPSPLHF. CDR3 nucleotides: TGTGCCAGCAGGACAGGGCCCTCACCCCTCCACTTT.